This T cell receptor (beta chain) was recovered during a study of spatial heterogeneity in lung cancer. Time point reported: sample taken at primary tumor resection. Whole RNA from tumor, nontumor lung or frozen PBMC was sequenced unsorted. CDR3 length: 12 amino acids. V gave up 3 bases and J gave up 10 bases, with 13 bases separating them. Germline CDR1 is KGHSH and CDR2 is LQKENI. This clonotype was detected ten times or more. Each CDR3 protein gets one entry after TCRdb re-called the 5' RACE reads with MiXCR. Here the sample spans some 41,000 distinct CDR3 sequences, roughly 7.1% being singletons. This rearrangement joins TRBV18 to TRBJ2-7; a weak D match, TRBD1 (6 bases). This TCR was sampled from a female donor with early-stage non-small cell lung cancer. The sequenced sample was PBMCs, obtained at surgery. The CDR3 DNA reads TGTGCCAGCTCACCCTTGGACAGTGCTCAGTACTTC. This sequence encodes CASSPLDSAQYF. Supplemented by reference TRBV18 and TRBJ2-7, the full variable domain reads NAGVMQNPRHLVRRRGQEARLRCSPMKGHSHVYWYRQLPEEGLKFMVYLQKENIIDESGMPKERFSAEFPKEGPSILRIQQVVRGDSAAYFCASSPLDSAQYFGPGTRLTVT.